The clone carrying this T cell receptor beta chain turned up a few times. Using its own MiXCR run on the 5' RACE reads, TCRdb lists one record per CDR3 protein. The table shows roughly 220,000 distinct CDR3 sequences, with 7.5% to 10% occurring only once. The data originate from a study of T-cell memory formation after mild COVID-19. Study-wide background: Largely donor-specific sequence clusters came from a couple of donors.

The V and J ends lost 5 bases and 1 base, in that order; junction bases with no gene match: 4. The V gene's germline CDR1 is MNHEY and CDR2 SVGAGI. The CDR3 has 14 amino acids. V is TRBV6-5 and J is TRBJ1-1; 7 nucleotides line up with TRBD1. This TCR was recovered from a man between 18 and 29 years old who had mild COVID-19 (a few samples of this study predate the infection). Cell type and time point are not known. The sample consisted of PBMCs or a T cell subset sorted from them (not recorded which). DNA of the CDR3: TGTGCCAGCAGTGAACAGGGGAGGAACACTGAAGCTTTCTTT. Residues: CASSEQGRNTEAFF.